The 24 T cell receptor beta chains below all came from one sample that was sequenced in a study of T cell repertoires in cytomegalovirus infection. TCRdb used MiXCR to reprocess the reads, holding one entry per CDR3 protein. The data show approximately 250,000 distinct CDR3 sequences, 22% seen once. Sequenced sample: CD8+ T cells from PBMCs. The receptors stem from a human donor in good health (CMV status not recorded). Some clones in this sample may be carry-over from other donors' samples.

This clonotype has ten or more counts. This sequence joins TRBV7-6 and TRBJ1-2; 11 bases are a match to TRBD1. The V gene end was trimmed by 5 bases and the J gene end by 3 bases; junction bases not matched to a gene: 11. CDR3 length: 17 residues. Germline V CDR1 and CDR2: SGHVS, FNYEAQ. The chain's CDR3 is CASSPTPGTGGYYGYTF. The CDR3 DNA reads TGTGCCAGCAGCCCAACACCCGGGACAGGGGGATACTATGGCTACACCTTC.

This clonotype was seen a few times. This chain joins TRBV30 and TRBJ1-1, with D possibly being TRBD1 (6 bases). The V gene's germline CDR1 is GTSNPN and CDR2 SVGIG (reference sequence). Trimming pared 0 bases from V and 5 bases from J, leaving 13 bases between. The CDR3 contains 14 residues. CDR3 in DNA: TGTGCCTGGAGTGTACCAGGGGAGAGGACTGAAGCTTTCTTT. Its protein is CAWSVPGERTEAFF.

In its sample, this clonotype was seen many times. The chain links TRBV5-4 to TRBJ2-3, with D unclear. Germline V gene sequence: CDR1 SGHNT, CDR2 YYREEE (reference sequence). V was shortened by 4 bases and J by 6 bases, with 12 bases between the two germline ends. The CDR3 is 13 residues long. The CDR3 sequence: CASSDRSQDTQYF. In DNA, the CDR3 is TGTGCCAGCAGCGACCGGTCCCAGGATACGCAGTATTTT.

The rearrangement links TRBV28 to TRBJ2-1; 11 bases line up with TRBD2. The CDR3 is 16 amino acids. Germline trimming cut 5 bases from V and 7 bases from J; bases unmatched to any gene: 10. Per germline, CDR1 MDHEN and CDR2 SYDVKM. For the CDR3, the DNA is TGTGCCAGCAGTCCCGGGGTAGCGGGGGGGCTAAATGAGCAGTTCTTC. It translates to CASSPGVAGGLNEQFF.

V gene TRBV5-6 combines with J gene TRBJ1-3; D gene unclear. The ends were cut back, 5 bases at V and 0 bases at J, with 15 bases in the middle. Germline CDR1 is SGHDT and CDR2 is YYEEEE. The CDR3 spans 16 residues. The CDR3 spells CASRPFSLNSGNTIYF. CDR3 nucleotide sequence: TGTGCCAGCAGACCTTTTTCCCTCAACTCTGGAAACACCATATATTTT. Together with reference TRBV5-6 and TRBJ1-3, the CDR3 gives the full variable domain: DAGVTQSPTHLIKTRGQQVTLRCSPKSGHDTVSWYQQALGQGPQFIFQYYEEEERQRGNFPDRFSGHQFPNYSSELNVNALLLGDSALYLCASRPFSLNSGNTIYFGEGSWLTVV.

This sequence joins TRBV27 and TRBJ1-6, with 7 bases matching TRBD1. The CDR3 covers 14 residues. Germline CDR1 and CDR2: MNHEY and SMNVEV (reference sequence). J gave up 7 bases and V 6 bases, and 6 bases lay outside the gene matches. CDR3 sequence: CASSMGQTNSPLHF. The CDR3 DNA sequence: TGTGCCAGCAGCATGGGACAGACAAATTCACCCCTCCACTTT.

This clonotype was counted a few times. J is TRBJ2-1 and V is TRBV20-1; perhaps TRBD1 as D (5 bases). CDR1 and CDR2 (germline): DFQATT, SNEGSKA (reference sequence). V dropped 6 bases and J dropped 0 bases, with 12 bases sitting between them. This CDR3 contains 14 residues. The CDR3: CSADTANSYNEQFF. The DNA for the CDR3 is TGCAGTGCGGACACAGCAAACTCCTACAATGAGCAGTTCTTC.

Ten or more counts support this clonotype. The chain has TRBV7-9 and TRBJ2-1; the match to TRBD2 covers 12 bases. The ends lost 0 bases at V and 7 bases at J; junction bases unmatched: 10. The germline gives CDR1 SEHNR, CDR2 FQNEAQ (reference sequence). This CDR3 has 18 residues. CDR3 loop: CASSLAETSGGESNEQFF. CDR3 nucleotide sequence: TGTGCCAGCAGCTTAGCGGAGACTAGCGGGGGAGAGTCGAATGAGCAGTTCTTC.

The chain employs TRBV23-1 and TRBJ2-3; D call uncertain. TRBV23-1 is filed as an ORF, its function uncertain. Trimming took 4 bases from V and 4 from J, leaving 15 bases between them. The length of the CDR3 is 15 residues. The CDR3 coding sequence is TGCGCCAGCAGTCCCCGACACGGATTGGCAGATACGCAGTATTTT. Protein sequence: CASSPRHGLADTQYF.

This clonotype showed up many times. The rearrangement joins TRBV7-8 to TRBJ1-1; D might be TRBD1 (5 bases). This CDR3 comprises 14 residues. The V end was cut by 3 bases, the J end by 1 base, with 9 bases between. Looked up from germline, CDR1 is SGHVS and CDR2 is FQNEAQ. The CDR3 region is CASSFGGGNTEAFF. DNA of the CDR3: TGTGCCAGCAGCTTTGGGGGAGGGAACACTGAAGCTTTCTTT.

This clonotype came up many times. The chain recombines TRBV7-9 with TRBJ1-1; 7 bases line up with TRBD1. Germline V CDR1 and CDR2: SEHNR, FQNEAQ (reference sequence). V shed 1 base and J 5 bases; nucleotides not matched to a gene: 7. CDR3 length: 15 amino acids. CDR3 sequence (DNA): TGTGCCAGCAGCTTAGGACAGGGACAGAGGACTGAAGCTTTCTTT. Protein: CASSLGQGQRTEAFF.

The table lists this clonotype with many counts. The chain recombines TRBV12-3 or TRBV12-4 with TRBJ1-2, with 10 bases fitting TRBD1. V shed 3 bases and J 3 bases; nucleotides not matched to a gene: 1. This CDR3 is built from 14 residues. CDR3 nucleotides: TGTGCCAGCAGTTTGACAGGGGGCGACTATGGCTACACCTTC. This codes for CASSLTGGDYGYTF.

This clonotype was seen only a few times. This chain connects TRBV3-1 to TRBJ2-2; possibly TRBD1 or TRBD2 for D (5 bases each). The CDR3 runs to 16 residues. Trimming stripped 0 bases from V and 7 bases from J, with 15 bases between. CDR1 is LGHDT and CDR2 is YNNKEL in the germline V gene (reference sequence). The CDR3 loop reads CASSQEEVGDNGELFF. The CDR3 DNA follows: TGTGCCAGCAGCCAAGAGGAGGTAGGGGATAACGGGGAGCTGTTTTTT.

The gene calls are TRBV11-2 and TRBJ2-7; no definite D call. The CDR3 length is 14 residues. The germline V gene encodes CDR1 SGHAT and CDR2 FQNNGV. V lost 1 base and J 1 base, leaving 8 bases between the germline ends. CDR3 DNA: TGTGCCAGCAGCTTAGTGTTCGGATCCTACGAGCAGTACTTC. Translation: CASSLVFGSYEQYF.

The chain uses TRBV7-2 and TRBJ2-7; D is perhaps TRBD1 (5 bases). Trimming left V 5 bases short and J 0 bases short, with 17 bases between. The CDR3 spans 16 residues. Germline CDR1 reads SGHTA; CDR2 reads FQGNSA. As DNA, the CDR3 is TGTGCCAGCAGCCCACGAAGACAGTTAAACTCCTACGAGCAGTACTTC. Amino acids: CASSPRRQLNSYEQYF. Filled out from reference TRBV7-2 and TRBJ2-7, the complete variable domain reads GAGVSQSPSNKVTEKGKDVELRCDPISGHTALYWYRQSLGQGLEFLIYFQGNSAPDKSGLPSDRFSAERTGGSVSTLTIQRTQQEDSAVYLCASSPRRQLNSYEQYFGPGTRLTVT.

The rearrangement links TRBV4-1 to TRBJ2-1; no firm D call. This CDR3 spans 13 amino acids. Germline-derived CDR1 and CDR2 are MGHRA and YSYEKL. V was shortened by 0 bases and J by 9 bases, with 9 bases between the two germline ends. The CDR3 spells CASSQDRATEQFF. In DNA form, the CDR3 reads TGCGCCAGCAGCCAAGATCGAGCGACTGAGCAGTTCTTC.

The chain links TRBV4-1 to TRBJ2-4, with D tentatively TRBD1 (6 bases). The ends were cut back, 3 bases at V and 8 bases at J, with 14 bases in the middle. CDR3 size: 14 residues. CDR1 is MGHRA, CDR2 YSYEKL, per germline. The CDR3 loop reads CASSHGQYGDIQYF. The CDR3 DNA follows: TGCGCCAGCAGCCACGGACAGTATGGGGACATTCAGTACTTC.

At least ten counts were recorded for this clonotype. V is TRBV7-9 and J is TRBJ2-1, with 7 bases lining up with TRBD1. The trim removed 5 bases at V and 6 bases at J, leaving 4 bases unmatched. Germline V gene data show CDR1 as SEHNR and CDR2 as FQNEAQ (reference sequence). This CDR3 has 13 residues. The CDR3 sequence is CASSDGTVNEQFF. CDR3 sequence (DNA): TGTGCCAGCAGCGACGGGACAGTCAATGAGCAGTTCTTC.

This clonotype turned up a few times. This sequence joins TRBV2 and TRBJ2-7; tentatively, D is TRBD1 (5 bases). V was shortened by 4 bases and J by 3 bases, with 7 bases between the two germline ends. The CDR3 is 12 amino acids. Germline V gene sequence: CDR1 SNHLY, CDR2 FYNNEI. The DNA of the CDR3 is TGTGCCAGCAGTGGGACATACTACGAGCAGTACTTC. This encodes CASSGTYYEQYF.

Worth noting for this clonotype: This CDR3 is missing its conserved last phenylalanine or tryptophan, likely due to a read error. The genes are TRBV12-3 or TRBV12-4 and TRBJ2-3; TRBD2 agrees at 10 bases. The CDR3 covers 14 residues. CDR3 DNA sequence: TGTGCCAGCAGTCTAGCGGGGGGCACAGATACGCAGTATTCT. It codes for CASSLAGGTDTQYS.

V usage is TRBV12-3 or TRBV12-4 and J usage is TRBJ1-1; 7 positions agree with TRBD1. This CDR3 is built from 15 residues. The V gene end was trimmed by 5 bases and the J gene end by 5 bases; junction bases not matched to a gene: 11. The CDR3: CASSPQAGGETEAFF. CDR3 nucleotide sequence: TGTGCCAGCAGTCCACAGGCAGGGGGTGAGACTGAAGCTTTCTTT.

The rearrangement uses TRBV27 and TRBJ1-1; D is uncertain. The CDR3 has 16 amino acids. In germline, CDR1 is MNHEY, CDR2 SMNVEV (reference sequence). The ends were cut back, 5 bases at V and 1 base at J, with 17 bases in the middle. The CDR3 DNA is TGTGCCAGCAGTGTAATGACACCATCGGGGAACACTGAAGCTTTCTTT. Amino acids: CASSVMTPSGNTEAFF.

This rearrangement joins TRBV20-1 to TRBJ1-3; the D is unclear. V lost 0 bases and J lost 0, with 12 bases in between. Germline V gene lookup returns CDR1 DFQATT and CDR2 SNEGSKA (reference sequence). The CDR3 runs 16 residues. CDR3 loop: CSARDLAADSGNTIYF. The CDR3 coding sequence is TGCAGTGCTAGAGATCTAGCGGCTGACTCTGGAAACACCATATATTTT.

This clonotype has just a few counts. J is TRBJ2-3 and V is TRBV5-4; D ambiguous. CDR3 length: 15 residues. Germline-derived CDR1 and CDR2 are SGHNT and YYREEE (reference sequence). Trimming shortened V by 0 bases and J by 0 bases, and 8 bases separated the two germline ends. In nucleotides, the CDR3 is TGTGCCAGCAGCTTGGGGACGCATAGCACAGATACGCAGTATTTT. It translates to CASSLGTHSTDTQYF.